Detailed here is one TCR beta chain. In the study's own analysis: Quantification of nucleated cells was approximated via reference gene primer amplification. Some clones are missing from TCRdb's copy, which holds only in-frame ones; the method was immunoSEQ multiplex PCR. D and trimming come from the DNA, and the V and J calls and clone size come from that table. There are 250,000 to 350,000 clones in the sample; around 91% occur only once, and around an eighth lies in the top ten. These data belong to a study of blood T cell repertoires in COVID-19. Overall study: Collection of acute and convalescent COVID-19 samples took place in the United States, Italy and Spain.

This receptor was identified in a woman between 55 and 75 years old with acute or convalescent COVID-19. Sequenced input: peripheral blood.

The CDR3 DNA follows: TGTGCCACCAGCAGAGCTTCACAGACTAATTCACCCCTCCACTTT. Translating it yields CATSRASQTNSPLHF. The rearrangement links TRBV15 to TRBJ1-6; D unresolved. The CDR3 length is 15 residues. Trimming shortened V by 1 base and J by 6 bases, and 10 bases separated the two germline ends. Germline V CDR1 and CDR2: LNHNV, YYDKDF (reference sequence).